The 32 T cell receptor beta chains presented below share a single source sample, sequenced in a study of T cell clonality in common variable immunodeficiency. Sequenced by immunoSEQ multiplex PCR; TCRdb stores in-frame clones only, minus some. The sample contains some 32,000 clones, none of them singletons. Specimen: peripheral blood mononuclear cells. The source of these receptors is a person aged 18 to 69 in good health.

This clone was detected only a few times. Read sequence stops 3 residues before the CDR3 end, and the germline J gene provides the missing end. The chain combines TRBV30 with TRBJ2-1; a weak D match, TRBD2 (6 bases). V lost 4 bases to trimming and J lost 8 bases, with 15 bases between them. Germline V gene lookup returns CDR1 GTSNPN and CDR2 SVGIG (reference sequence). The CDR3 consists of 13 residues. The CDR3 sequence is CAWTPGVGDEQFF. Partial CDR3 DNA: TGTGCCTGGACCCCGGGGGTAGGGGATGAG.

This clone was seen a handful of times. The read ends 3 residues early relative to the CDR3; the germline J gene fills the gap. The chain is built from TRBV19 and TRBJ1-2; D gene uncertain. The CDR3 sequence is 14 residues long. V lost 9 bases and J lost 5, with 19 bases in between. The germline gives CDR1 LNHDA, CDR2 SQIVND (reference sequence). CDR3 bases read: TGTGCCAGCCGCCTGGGCACCTATGATTATGGC. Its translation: CASRLGTYDYG. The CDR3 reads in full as CASRLGTYDYGYTF.

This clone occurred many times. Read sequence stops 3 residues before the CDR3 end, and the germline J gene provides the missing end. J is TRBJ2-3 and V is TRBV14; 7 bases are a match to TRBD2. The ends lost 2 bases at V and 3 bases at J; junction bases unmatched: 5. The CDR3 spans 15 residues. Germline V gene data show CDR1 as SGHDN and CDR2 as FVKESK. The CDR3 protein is CASSQQAGRTDTQYF. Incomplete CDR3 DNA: TGTGCCAGCAGCCAACAAGCGGGACGTACAGATACG.

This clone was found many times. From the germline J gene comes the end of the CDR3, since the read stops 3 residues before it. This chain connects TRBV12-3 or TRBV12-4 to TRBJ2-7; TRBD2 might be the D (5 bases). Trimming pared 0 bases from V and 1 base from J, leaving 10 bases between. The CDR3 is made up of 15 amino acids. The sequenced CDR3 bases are TGTGCCAGCAGTTTAGCGCTCAGCGGATCCTACGAG. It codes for CASSLALSGSYE. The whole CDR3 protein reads CASSLALSGSYEQYF.

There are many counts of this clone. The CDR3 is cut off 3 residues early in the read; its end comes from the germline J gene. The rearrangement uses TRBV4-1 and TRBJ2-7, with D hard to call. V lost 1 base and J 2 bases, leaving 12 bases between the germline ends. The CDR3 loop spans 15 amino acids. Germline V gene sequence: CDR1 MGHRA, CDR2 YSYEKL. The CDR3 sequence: CASSQATAGPYEQYF. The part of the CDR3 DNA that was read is TGCGCCAGCAGCCAAGCGACCGCAGGTCCCTACGAG.

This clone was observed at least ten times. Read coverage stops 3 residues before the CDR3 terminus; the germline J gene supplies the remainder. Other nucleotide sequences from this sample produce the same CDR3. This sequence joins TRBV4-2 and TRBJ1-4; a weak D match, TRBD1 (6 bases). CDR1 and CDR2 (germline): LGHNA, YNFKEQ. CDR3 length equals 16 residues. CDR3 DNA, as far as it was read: TGTGCCAGCAGCCAGGAGAGACAATTCTCAGGGGAGAAA. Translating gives CASSQERQFSGEK. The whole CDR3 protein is CASSQERQFSGEKLFF.

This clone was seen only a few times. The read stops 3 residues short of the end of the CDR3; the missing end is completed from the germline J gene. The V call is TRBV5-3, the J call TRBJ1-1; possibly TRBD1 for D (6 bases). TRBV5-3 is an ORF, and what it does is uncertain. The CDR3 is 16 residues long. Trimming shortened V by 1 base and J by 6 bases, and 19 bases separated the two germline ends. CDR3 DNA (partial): TGTGCCAGAAGCTTGACGCGCCGACAGGTAGGTCCTGAA. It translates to CARSLTRRQVGPE. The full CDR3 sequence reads CARSLTRRQVGPEAFF.

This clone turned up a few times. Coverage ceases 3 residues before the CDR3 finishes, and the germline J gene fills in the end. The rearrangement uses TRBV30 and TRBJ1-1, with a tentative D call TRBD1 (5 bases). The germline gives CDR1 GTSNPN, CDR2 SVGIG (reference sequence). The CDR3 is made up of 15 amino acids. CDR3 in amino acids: CAWSEGLAGIDTAFF. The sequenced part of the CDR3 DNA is TGTGCCTGGAGTGAGGGACTAGCGGGAATAGATACG.

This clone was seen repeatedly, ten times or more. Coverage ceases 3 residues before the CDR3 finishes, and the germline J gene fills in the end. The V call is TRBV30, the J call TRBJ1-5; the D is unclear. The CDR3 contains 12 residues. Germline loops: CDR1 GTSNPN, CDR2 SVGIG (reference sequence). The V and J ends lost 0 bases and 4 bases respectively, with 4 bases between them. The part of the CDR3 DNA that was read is TGTGCCTGGAGTGTAGGGAATCAGCCC. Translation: CAWSVGNQP. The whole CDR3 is CAWSVGNQPQHF.

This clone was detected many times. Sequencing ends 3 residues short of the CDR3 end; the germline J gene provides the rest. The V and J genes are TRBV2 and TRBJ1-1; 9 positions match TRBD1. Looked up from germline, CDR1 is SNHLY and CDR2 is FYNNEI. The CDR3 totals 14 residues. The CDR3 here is CASSAARDRVEAFF. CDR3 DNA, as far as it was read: TGTGCCAGCAGCGCTGCCCGGGACAGGGTCGAA.

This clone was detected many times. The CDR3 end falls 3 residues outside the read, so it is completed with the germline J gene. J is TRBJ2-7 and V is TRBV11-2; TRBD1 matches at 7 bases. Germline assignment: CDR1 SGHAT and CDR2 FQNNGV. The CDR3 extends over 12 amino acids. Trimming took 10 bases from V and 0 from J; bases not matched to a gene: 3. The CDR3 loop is CAIRDSSYEQYF. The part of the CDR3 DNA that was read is TGTGCCATCCGGGACAGCTCCTACGAG.

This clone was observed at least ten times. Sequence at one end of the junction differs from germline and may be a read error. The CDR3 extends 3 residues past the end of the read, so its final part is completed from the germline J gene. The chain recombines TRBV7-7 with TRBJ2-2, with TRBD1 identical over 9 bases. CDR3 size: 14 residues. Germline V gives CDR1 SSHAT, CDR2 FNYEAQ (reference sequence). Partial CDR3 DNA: TGTGCTAGCAGTGAGGGACAGGGCACCGGGGAG. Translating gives CASSEGQGTGE. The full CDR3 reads CASSEGQGTGELFF.

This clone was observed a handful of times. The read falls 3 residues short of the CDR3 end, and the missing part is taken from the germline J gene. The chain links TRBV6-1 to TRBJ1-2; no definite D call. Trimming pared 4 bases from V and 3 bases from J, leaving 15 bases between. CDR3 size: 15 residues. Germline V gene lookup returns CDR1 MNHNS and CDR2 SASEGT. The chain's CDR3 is CASSADVRAYYGYTF. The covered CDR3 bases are TGTGCCAGCAGTGCCGACGTTAGGGCTTACTATGGC.

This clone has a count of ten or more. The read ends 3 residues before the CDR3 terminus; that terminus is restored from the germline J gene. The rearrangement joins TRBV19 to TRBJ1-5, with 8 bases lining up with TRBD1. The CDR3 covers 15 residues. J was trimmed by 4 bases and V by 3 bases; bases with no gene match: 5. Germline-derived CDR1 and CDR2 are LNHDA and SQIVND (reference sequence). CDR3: CASSIGQGANQPQHF. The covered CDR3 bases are TGTGCCAGTAGTATCGGCCAGGGGGCAAATCAGCCC.

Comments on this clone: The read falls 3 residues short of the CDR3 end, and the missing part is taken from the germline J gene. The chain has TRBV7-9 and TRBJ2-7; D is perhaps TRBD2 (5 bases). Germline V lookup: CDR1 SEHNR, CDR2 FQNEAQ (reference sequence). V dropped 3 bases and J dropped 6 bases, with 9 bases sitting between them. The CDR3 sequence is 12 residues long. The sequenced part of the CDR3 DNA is TGTGCCAGCAGCTTGACCGCGGGCGAG. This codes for CASSLTAGE. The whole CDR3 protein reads CASSLTAGEQYF.

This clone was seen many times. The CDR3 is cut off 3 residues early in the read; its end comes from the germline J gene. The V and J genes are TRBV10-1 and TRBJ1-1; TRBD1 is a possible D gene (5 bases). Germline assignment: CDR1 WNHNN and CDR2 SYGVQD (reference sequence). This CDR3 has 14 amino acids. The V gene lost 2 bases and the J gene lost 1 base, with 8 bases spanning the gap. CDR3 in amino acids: CASSEAGGNTEAFF. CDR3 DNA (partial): TGCGCCAGCAGTGAGGCCGGGGGGAACACTGAA.

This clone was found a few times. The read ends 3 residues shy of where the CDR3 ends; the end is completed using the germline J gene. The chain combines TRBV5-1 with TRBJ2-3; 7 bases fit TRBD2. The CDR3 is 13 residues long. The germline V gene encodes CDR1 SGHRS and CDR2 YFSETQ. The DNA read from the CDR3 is TGCGCCAGCAGCTTTGCGGGAGACGAGACG. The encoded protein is CASSFAGDET. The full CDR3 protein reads CASSFAGDETQYF.

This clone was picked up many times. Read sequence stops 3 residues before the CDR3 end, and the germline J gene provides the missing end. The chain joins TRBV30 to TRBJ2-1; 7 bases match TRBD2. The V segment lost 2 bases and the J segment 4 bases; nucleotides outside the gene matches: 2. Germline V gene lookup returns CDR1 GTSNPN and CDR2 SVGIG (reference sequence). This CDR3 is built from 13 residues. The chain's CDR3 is CAWSLAGYNEQFF. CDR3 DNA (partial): TGTGCCTGGAGTTTAGCGGGTTACAATGAG.

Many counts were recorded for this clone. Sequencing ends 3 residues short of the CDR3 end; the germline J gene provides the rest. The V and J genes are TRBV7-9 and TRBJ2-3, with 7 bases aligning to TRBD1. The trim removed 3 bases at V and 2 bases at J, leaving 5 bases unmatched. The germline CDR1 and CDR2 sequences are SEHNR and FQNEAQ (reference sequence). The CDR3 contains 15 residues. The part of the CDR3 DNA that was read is TGTGCCAGCAGCTTTGGGACAGCAATCACAGATACG. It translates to CASSFGTAITDT. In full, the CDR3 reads CASSFGTAITDTQYF.

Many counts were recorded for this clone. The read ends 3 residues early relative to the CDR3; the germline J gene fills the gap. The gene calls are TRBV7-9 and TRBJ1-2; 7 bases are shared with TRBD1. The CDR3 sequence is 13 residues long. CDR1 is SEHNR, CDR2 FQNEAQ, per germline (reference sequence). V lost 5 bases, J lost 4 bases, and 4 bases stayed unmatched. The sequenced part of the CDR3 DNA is TGTGCCAGCAGCCTGGGACAGACCTATGGC. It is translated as CASSLGQTYG. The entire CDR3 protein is CASSLGQTYGYTF.

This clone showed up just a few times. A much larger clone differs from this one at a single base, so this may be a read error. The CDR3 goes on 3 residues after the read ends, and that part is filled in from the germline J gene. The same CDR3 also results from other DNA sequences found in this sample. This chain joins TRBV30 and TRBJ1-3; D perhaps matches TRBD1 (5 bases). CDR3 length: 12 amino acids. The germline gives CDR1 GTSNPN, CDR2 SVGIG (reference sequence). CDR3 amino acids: CAWSRTRNTIYF. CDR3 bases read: TGTGCCTGGAGCCGGACAAGAAACACA.

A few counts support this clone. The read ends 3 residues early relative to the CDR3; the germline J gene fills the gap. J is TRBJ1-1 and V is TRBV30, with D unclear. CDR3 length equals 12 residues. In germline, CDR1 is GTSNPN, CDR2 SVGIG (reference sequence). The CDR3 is CAWSPMGREAFF. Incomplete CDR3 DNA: TGTGCCTGGAGTCCAATGGGCAGGGAA. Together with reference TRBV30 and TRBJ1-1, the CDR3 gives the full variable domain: SQTIHQWPATLVQPVGSPLSLECTVEGTSNPNLYWYRQAAGRGLQLLFYSVGIGQISSEVPQNLSASRPQDRQFILSSKKLLLSDSGFYLCAWSPMGREAFFGQGTRLTVV.

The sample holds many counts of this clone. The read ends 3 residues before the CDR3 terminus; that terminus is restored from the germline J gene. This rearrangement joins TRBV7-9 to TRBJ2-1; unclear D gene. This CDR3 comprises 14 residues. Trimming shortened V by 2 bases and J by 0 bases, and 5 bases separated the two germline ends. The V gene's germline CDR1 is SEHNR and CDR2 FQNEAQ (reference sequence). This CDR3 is CASSLLSSYNEQFF. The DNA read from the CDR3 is TGTGCCAGCAGCTTACTAAGCTCCTACAATGAG.

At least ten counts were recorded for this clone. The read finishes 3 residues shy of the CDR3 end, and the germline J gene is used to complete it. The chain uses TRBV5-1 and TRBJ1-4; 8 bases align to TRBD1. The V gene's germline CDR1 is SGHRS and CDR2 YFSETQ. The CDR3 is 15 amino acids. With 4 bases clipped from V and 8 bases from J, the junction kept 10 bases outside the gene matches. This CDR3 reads CASSTRRDRMEKLFF. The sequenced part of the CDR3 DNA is TGCGCCAGCAGCACACGGCGGGACAGGATGGAAAAA.

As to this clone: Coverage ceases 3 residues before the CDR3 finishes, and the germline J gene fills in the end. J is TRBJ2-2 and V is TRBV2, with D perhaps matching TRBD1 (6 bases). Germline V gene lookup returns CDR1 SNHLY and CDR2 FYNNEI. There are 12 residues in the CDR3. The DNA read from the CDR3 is TGTGCCAGCAGACAGGGTCCTGAAAAG. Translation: CASRQGPEK. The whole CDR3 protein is CASRQGPEKLFF.

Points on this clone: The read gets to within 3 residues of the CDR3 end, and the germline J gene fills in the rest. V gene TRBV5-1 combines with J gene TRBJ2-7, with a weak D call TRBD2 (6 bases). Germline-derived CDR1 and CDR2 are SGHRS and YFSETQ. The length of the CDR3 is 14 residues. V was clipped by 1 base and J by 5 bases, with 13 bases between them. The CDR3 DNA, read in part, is TGCGCCAGCAGCTTGTTAAGCGGGCAAGACGAG. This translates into CASSLLSGQDE. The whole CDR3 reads CASSLLSGQDEQYF.

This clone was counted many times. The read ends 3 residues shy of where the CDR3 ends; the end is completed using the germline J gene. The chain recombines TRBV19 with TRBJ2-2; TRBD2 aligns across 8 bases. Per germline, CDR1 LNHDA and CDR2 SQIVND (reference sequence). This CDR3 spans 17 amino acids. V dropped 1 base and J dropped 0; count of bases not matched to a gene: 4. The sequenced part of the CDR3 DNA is TGTGCCAGTAGTATAGGGGGTAGCGGGACGAACACCGGGGAG. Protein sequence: CASSIGGSGTNTGE. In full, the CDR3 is CASSIGGSGTNTGELFF.

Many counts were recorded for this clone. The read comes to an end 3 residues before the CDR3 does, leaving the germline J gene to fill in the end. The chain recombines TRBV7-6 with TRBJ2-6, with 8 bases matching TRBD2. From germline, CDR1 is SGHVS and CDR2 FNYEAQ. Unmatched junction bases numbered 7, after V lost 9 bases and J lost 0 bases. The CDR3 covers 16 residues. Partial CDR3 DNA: TGTGCCAGTAAGCGGGAGTTTGCCTCTGGGGCCAACGTC. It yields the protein CASKREFASGANV. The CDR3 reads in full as CASKREFASGANVLTF.

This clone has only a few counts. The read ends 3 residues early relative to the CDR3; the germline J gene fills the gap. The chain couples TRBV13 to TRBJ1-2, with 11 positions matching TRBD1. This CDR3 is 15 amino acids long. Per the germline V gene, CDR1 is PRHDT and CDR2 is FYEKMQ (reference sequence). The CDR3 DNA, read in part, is TGTGCCAGCAGGGGGAAGGACAGGGGGCCAGAGACC. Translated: CASRGKDRGPET. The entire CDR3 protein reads CASRGKDRGPETYTF.

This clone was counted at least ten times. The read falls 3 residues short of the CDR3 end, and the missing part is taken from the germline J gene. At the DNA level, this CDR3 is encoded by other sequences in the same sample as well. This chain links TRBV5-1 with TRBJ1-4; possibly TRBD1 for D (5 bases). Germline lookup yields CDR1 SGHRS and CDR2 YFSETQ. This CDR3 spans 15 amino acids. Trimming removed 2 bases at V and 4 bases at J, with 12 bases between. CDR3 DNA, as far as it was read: TGCGCCAGCAGCTTTGACAGTAGCTTTAATGAAAAA. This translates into CASSFDSSFNEK. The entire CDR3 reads CASSFDSSFNEKLFF.

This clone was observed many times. The CDR3 reads CAWSVNSGAEGYTF. The CDR3 DNA, read in part, is TGTGCCTGGAGTGTCAACTCAGGGGCTGAGGGC. This rearrangement joins TRBV30 to TRBJ1-2; D perhaps matches TRBD1 (6 bases). The read ends 3 residues before the CDR3 terminus; that terminus is restored from the germline J gene. From germline, CDR1 is GTSNPN and CDR2 SVGIG (reference sequence). This CDR3 has 14 amino acids.

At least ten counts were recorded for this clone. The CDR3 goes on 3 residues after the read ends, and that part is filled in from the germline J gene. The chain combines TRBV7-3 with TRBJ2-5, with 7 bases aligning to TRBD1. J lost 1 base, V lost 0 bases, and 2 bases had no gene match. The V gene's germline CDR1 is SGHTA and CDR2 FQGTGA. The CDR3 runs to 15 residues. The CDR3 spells CASSLTSGGQETQYF. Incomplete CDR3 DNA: TGTGCCAGCAGCTTAACGTCAGGGGGCCAAGAGACC.